The TCR beta chain under discussion was sequenced for a study of identifying expanded T cells in peripheral blood. Study results and caveats: Two-week clone count variance significantly increased as total template count grew.

Repertoires were generated with immunoSEQ multiplex PCR, while TCRdb's copy carries only in-frame clones and drops some. The table includes about 130,000 clones, 80% to 90% detected once. During the collection period, no donor immune events like infections were recorded. Germline V gene sequence: CDR1 MDHEN, CDR2 SYDVKM. Trimming stripped 8 bases from V and 0 bases from J, with 13 bases between. This CDR3 spans 15 amino acids. About this clone: The target antigen is unknown.

J is TRBJ2-2 and V is TRBV28; D gene ambiguous. The TCR sequence derives from a person aged 18-69 years in good health. The material sequenced was blood. The CDR3 bases are TGTGCCAGCCTCGAAGGTGGACCGAACACCGGGGAGCTGTTTTTT. This translates into CASLEGGPNTGELFF.